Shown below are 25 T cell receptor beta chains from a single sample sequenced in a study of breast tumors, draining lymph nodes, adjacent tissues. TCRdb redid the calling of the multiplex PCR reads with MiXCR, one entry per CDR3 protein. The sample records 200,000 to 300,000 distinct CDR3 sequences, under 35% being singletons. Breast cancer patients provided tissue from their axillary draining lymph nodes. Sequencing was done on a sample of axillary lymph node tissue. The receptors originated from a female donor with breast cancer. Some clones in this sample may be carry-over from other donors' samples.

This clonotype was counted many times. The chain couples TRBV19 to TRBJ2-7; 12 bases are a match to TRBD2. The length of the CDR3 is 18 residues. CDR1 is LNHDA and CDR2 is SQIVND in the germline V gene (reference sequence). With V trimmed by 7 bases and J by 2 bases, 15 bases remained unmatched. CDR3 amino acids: CASTPRLAGEDWAYEQYF. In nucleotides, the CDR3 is TGTGCCAGTACCCCCCGACTAGCGGGAGAAGATTGGGCCTACGAGCAGTACTTC.

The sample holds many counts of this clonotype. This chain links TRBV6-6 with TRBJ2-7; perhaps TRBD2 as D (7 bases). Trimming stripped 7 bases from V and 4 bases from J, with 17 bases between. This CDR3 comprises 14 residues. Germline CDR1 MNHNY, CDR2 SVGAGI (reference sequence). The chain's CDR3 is CASTRGAGIYEQYF. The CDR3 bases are TGTGCCAGCACCCGGGGGGCTGGGATATACGAGCAGTACTTC.

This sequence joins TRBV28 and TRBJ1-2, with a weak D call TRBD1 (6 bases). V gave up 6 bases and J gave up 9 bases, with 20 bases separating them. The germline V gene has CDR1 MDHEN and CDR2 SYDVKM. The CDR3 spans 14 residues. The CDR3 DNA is TGTGCCAGCAGCATTGGAGGGGGTGGGAGACGCTACACCTTC. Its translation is CASSIGGGGRRYTF.

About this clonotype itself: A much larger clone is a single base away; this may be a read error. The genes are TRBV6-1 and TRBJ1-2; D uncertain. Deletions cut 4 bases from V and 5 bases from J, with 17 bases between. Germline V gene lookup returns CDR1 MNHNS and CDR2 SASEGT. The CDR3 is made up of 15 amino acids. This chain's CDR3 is CASSVPRYSPYGYTF. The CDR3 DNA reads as TGTGCCAGCAGTGTACCCCGATACAGTCCTTATGGCTACACCTTC.

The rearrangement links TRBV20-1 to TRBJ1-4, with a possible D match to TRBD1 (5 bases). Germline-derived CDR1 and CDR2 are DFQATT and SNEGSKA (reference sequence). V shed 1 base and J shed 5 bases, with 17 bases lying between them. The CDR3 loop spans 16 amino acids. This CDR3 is CSARAFRRGNNEKLFF. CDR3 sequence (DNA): TGCAGTGCTAGAGCTTTCCGGCGGGGGAACAATGAAAAACTGTTTTTT.

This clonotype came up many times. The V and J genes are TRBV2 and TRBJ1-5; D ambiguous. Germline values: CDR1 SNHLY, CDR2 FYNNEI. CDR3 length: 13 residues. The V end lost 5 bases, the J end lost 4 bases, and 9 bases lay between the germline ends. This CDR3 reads CASSLRQNQPQHF. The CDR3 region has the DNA TGTGCCAGCAGTCTTAGACAAAATCAGCCCCAGCATTTT.

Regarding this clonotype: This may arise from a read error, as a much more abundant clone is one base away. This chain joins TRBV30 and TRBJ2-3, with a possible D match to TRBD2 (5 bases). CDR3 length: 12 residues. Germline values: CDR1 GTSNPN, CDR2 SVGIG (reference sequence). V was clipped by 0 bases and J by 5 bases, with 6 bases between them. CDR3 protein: CAWSVGRDTQYF. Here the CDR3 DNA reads TGTGCCTGGAGTGTAGGGAGAGATACGCAGTATTTT. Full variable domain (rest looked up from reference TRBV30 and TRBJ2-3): SQTIHQWPATLVQPVGSPLSLECTVEGTSNPNLYWYRQAAGRGLQLLFYSVGIGQISSEVPQNLSASRPQDRQFILSSKKLLLSDSGFYLCAWSVGRDTQYFGPGTRLTVL.

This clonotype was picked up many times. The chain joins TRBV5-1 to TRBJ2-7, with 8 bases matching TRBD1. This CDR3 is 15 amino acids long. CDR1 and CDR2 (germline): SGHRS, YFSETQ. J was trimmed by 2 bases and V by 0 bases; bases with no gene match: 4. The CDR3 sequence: CASSLGKDRAYEQYF. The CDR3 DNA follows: TGCGCCAGCAGCTTGGGGAAGGACAGGGCCTACGAGCAGTACTTC.

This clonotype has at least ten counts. The CDR3 bases are TGTGCCAGCAGTACCATAAAAAGACAAGCCTCGTATGGCTACACCTTC. This translates into CASSTIKRQASYGYTF. The chain couples TRBV5-6 to TRBJ1-2, with no clear D. V lost 5 bases to trimming and J lost 5 bases, with 22 bases between them. This CDR3 is built from 16 residues. Germline CDR1 and CDR2: SGHDT and YYEEEE.

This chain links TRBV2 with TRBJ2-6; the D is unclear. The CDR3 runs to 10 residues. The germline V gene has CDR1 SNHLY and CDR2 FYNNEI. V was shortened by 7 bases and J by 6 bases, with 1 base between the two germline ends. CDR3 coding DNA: TGTGCCAGCATGGCCAACGTCCTGACTTTC. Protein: CASMANVLTF.

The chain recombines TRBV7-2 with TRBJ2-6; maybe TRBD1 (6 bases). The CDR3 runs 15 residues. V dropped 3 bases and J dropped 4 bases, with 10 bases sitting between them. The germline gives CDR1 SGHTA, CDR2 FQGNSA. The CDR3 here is CASSLFGTGANVLTF. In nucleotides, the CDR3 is TGTGCCAGCAGCTTGTTCGGGACAGGGGCCAACGTCCTGACTTTC.

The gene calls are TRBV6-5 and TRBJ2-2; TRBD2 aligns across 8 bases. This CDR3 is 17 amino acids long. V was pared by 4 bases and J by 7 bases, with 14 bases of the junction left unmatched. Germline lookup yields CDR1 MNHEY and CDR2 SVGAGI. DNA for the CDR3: TGTGCCAGCAGTTCCCCCAGAATAGCGGGATTAGGCGGGGAGCTGTTTTTT. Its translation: CASSSPRIAGLGGELFF.

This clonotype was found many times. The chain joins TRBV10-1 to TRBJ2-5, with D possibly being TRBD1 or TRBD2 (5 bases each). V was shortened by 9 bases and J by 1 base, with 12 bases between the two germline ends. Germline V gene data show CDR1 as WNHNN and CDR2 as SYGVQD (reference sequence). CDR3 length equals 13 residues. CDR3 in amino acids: CASSRGLQETQYF. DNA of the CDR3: TGCGCCAGTTCCCGGGGCCTCCAAGAGACCCAGTACTTC.

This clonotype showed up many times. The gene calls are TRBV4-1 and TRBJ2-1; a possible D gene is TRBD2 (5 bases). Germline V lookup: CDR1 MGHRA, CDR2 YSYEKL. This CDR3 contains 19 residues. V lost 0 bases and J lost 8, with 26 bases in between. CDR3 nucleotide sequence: TGCGCCAGCAGCCAAGATAGTCTCTTTGGGAGTATGAGTTTGGATGAGCAGTTCTTC. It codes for CASSQDSLFGSMSLDEQFF.

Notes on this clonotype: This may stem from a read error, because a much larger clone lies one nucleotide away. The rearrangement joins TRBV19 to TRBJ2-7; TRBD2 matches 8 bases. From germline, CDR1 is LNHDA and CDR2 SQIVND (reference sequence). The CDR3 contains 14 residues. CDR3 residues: CTSSLSGITYEQYF. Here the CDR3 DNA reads TGTACCAGTAGCCTTAGCGGGATTACCTACGAGCAGTACTTC.

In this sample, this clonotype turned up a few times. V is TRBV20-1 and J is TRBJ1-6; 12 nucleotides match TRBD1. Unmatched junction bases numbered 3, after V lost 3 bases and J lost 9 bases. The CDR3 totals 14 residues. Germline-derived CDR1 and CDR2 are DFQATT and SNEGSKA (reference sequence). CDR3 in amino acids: CSASRGQGASPLHF. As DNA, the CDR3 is TGCAGTGCTAGTCGGGGACAGGGGGCTTCACCCCTCCACTTT.

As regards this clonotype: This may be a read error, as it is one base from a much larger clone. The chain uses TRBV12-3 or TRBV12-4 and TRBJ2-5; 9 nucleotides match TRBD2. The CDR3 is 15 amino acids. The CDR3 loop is CASAETSGYKETQYF. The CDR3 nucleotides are TGTGCTAGTGCTGAAACTAGCGGGTATAAAGAGACCCAGTACTTC.

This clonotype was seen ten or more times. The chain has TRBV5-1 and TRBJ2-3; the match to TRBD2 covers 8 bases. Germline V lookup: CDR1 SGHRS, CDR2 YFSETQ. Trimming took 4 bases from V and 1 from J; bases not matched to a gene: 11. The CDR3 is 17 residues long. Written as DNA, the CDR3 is TGCGCCAGCAGCCCACGGTTGGTAGCGGGGCGCACAGATACGCAGTATTTT. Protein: CASSPRLVAGRTDTQYF.

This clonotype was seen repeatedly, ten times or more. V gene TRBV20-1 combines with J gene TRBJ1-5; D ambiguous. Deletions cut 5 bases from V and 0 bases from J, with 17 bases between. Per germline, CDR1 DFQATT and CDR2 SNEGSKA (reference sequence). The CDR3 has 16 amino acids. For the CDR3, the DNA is TGCAGTGCTCTAGCACCCGGACTGTATAGCAATCAGCCCCAGCATTTT. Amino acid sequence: CSALAPGLYSNQPQHF.

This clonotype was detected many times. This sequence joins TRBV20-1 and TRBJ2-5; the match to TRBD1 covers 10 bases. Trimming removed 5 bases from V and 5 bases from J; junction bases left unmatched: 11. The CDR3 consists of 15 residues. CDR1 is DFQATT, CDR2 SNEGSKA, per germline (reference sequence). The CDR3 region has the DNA TGCAGTGCTCGACAGGGGGCCAGGCGGTGGGAGACCCAGTACTTC. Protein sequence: CSARQGARRWETQYF.

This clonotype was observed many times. The CDR3 is CASSDTGTSGNEQYF. The CDR3 bases are TGTGCCAGCAGTGATACCGGGACTAGCGGGAACGAGCAGTACTTC. The chain links TRBV12-3 or TRBV12-4 to TRBJ2-7; 13 nucleotides align to TRBD2. The trim removed 5 bases at V and 5 bases at J, leaving 6 bases unmatched. The CDR3 spans 15 residues.

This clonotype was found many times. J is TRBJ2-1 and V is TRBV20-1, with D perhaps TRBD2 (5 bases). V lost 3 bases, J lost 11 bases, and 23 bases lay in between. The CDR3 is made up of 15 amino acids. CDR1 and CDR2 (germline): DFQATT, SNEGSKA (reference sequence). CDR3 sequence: CSASPPGGPAFQQFF. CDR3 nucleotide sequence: TGCAGTGCTAGCCCCCCCGGCGGGCCAGCTTTTCAGCAGTTCTTC.

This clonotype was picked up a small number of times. The CDR3 region has the DNA TGCGCCAGCAGCTTGGTTGGGGACATTCAGTACTTC. Translating gives CASSLVGDIQYF. V usage is TRBV5-1 and J usage is TRBJ2-4, with D unclear. The CDR3 is 12 residues long. V was clipped by 0 bases and J by 8 bases, with 6 bases between them. From germline, CDR1 is SGHRS and CDR2 YFSETQ.

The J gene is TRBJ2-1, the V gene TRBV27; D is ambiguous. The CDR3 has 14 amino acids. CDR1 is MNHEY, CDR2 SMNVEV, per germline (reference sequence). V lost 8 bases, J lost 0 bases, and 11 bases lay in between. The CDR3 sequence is CASRIRSSYNEQFF. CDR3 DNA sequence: TGTGCCAGCCGGATCCGGAGCTCCTACAATGAGCAGTTCTTC.

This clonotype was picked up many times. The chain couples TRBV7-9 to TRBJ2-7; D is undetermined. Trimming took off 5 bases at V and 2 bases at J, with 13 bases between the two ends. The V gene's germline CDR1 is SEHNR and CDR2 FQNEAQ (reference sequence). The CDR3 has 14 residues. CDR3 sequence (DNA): TGTGCCAGCAGCCCGACCCCTCTAGCCTACGAGCAGTACTTC. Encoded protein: CASSPTPLAYEQYF.